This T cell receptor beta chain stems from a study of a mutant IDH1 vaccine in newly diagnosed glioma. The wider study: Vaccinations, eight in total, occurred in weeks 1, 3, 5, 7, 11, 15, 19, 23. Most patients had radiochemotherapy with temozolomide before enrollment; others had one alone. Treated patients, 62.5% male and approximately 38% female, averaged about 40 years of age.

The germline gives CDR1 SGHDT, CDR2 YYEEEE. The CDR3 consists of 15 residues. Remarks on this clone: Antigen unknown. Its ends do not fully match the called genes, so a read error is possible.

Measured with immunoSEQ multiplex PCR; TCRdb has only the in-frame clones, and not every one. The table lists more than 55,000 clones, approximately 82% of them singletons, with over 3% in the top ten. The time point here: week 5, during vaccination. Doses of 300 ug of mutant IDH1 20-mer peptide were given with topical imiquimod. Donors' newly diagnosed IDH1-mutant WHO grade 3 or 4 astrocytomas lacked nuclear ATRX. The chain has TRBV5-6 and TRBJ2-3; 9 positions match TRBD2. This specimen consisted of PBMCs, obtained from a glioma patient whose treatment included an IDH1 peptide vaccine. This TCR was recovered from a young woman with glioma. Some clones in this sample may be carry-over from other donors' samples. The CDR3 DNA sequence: TGTGCCAGCAGCCTCGGACTAGCGCGCACTGATACGCAGTATTTT. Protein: CASSLGLARTDTQYF.